This T cell receptor (beta chain) was captured by sequencing in a study of lymphopenia after photon versus proton radiotherapy. General study points: Only patients who died were analyzed for survival; proton advantage is unproven.

The germline gives CDR1 MNHNS, CDR2 SASEGT. V gave up 8 bases and J gave up 9 bases, with 23 bases separating them. The CDR3 runs to 15 residues. Repertoires were generated with immunoSEQ multiplex PCR, while TCRdb's copy carries only in-frame clones and drops some. This table has 68,000 or so clones, approximately 91% appearing once. In regard to this clone: Its antigen is unidentified.

V usage is TRBV6-1 and J usage is TRBJ1-3; perhaps TRBD1 as D (6 bases). The sample in question was peripheral blood, obtained from a patient treated with photon-based radiotherapy. This TCR came from a woman aged 70-85 years with pancreatic cancer. CDR3 residues: CASWLGGQGISTIYF. The CDR3 DNA sequence: TGTGCCAGCTGGCTGGGGGGCCAGGGGATATCCACCATATATTTT.